A selection of T cell receptor beta chains follows, all from one sample in a study of shared clonotypes between healthy human individuals. Sequenced by immunoSEQ multiplex PCR; TCRdb stores in-frame clones only, minus some. The table has approximately 2,000,000 clones, about 90% seen once; the top ten hold 0.3% to 0.4%. What was sequenced was naive CD4+ T cells from PBMCs. These receptors came from a man between 18 and 29 years old in good health. Some clones in this sample may be carry-over from other donors' samples. Both conserved end residues are part of each CDR3. The D gene is left open where the match is weak. Not every row has a clone size; where given, it reads once, few, many or a size class.

v_gene: TRBV9; j_gene: TRBJ2-7; abundance: -; d_gene: TRBD2; CDR3nt: TGTGCCAGCAGCGCCGGGACTAGCGGGAGGGGCTCCTACGAGCAGTACTTC; CDR3aa: CASSAGTSGRGSYEQYF
v_gene: TRBV6-1; j_gene: TRBJ2-1; abundance: -; d_gene: -; CDR3nt: TGTGCCAGCAGAACGACCCCAGGGGCAGGGAATGAGCAGTTCTTC; CDR3aa: CASRTTPGAGNEQFF
v_gene: TRBV9; j_gene: TRBJ2-7; abundance: -; d_gene: TRBD2; CDR3nt: TGTGCCAGCAGCGTAGACCCCGGGAGGGCCCGCTACGAGCAGTACTTC; CDR3aa: CASSVDPGRARYEQYF
v_gene: TRBV27; j_gene: TRBJ1-1; abundance: -; d_gene: -; CDR3nt: TGTGCCAGCAGTCGTACAGGGATGAACACTGAAGCTTTCTTT; CDR3aa: CASSRTGMNTEAFF
v_gene: TRBV5-1; j_gene: TRBJ2-3; abundance: -; d_gene: TRBD2; CDR3nt: TGCGCCAGCAGCCCGGACCCCCTAGCGGGAGGTACAGATACGCAGTATTTT; CDR3aa: CASSPDPLAGGTDTQYF
v_gene: TRBV6-5; j_gene: TRBJ1-2; abundance: -; d_gene: -; CDR3nt: TGTGCCAGCACCCCGCGGGAGAAACTATATGGCTACACCTTC; CDR3aa: CASTPREKLYGYTF
v_gene: TRBV7-9; j_gene: TRBJ2-1; abundance: once; d_gene: TRBD2; CDR3nt: TGTGCCAGCAGCTTAGCTGTAGCGGGAGGCCCCTCCTACAATGAGCAGTTCTTC; CDR3aa: CASSLAVAGGPSYNEQFF
v_gene: TRBV5-1; j_gene: TRBJ2-3; abundance: -; d_gene: -; CDR3nt: TGCGCCAGCAGCTTGGAGCGGAGAGGCACAGATACGCAGTATTTT; CDR3aa: CASSLERRGTDTQYF
v_gene: TRBV7-2; j_gene: TRBJ2-7; abundance: once; d_gene: TRBD2; CDR3nt: TGTGCCAGCAGGCTAGGGACTAGCGGGACCTACGAGCAGTACTTC; CDR3aa: CASRLGTSGTYEQYF
v_gene: TRBV6-5; j_gene: TRBJ1-1; abundance: -; d_gene: TRBD1; CDR3nt: TGTGCCAGCAGTTACTCGATGACAGGGGGGATGGAAGCTTTCTTT; CDR3aa: CASSYSMTGGMEAFF
v_gene: TRBV18; j_gene: TRBJ2-3; abundance: -; d_gene: -; CDR3nt: TGTGCCAGCTCACTAAACAAGCAGGATACGCAGTATTTT; CDR3aa: CASSLNKQDTQYF
v_gene: TRBV7-2; j_gene: TRBJ1-5; abundance: -; d_gene: -; CDR3nt: TGTGCCAGCAGCTTGGGTTTCTATCAGCCCCAGCATTTT; CDR3aa: CASSLGFYQPQHF
v_gene: TRBV11-2; j_gene: TRBJ1-1; abundance: -; d_gene: -; CDR3nt: TGTGCCAGCAGCTTAGCAGACAGAGAAACTGAAGCTTTCTTT; CDR3aa: CASSLADRETEAFF
v_gene: TRBV25-1; j_gene: TRBJ2-7; abundance: -; d_gene: -; CDR3nt: TGTGCCAGCAGTGAATCCCCCCCCGAGCAGTACTTC; CDR3aa: CASSESPPEQYF
v_gene: TRBV6-4; j_gene: TRBJ1-1; abundance: -; d_gene: TRBD1; CDR3nt: TGTGCCAGCAGTGTGGACAGGGCCACTGAAGCTTTCTTT; CDR3aa: CASSVDRATEAFF
v_gene: TRBV5-6; j_gene: TRBJ2-7; abundance: -; d_gene: -; CDR3nt: TGTGCCAGCAGCTTGATAGAAGAGGGGGACGAGCAGTACTTC; CDR3aa: CASSLIEEGDEQYF
v_gene: TRBV5-1; j_gene: TRBJ2-5; abundance: -; d_gene: -; CDR3nt: TGCGCCAGCAGCCGGGGAAATAGTGGTCACGAGACCCAGTACTTC; CDR3aa: CASSRGNSGHETQYF
v_gene: TRBV5-1; j_gene: TRBJ2-1; abundance: -; d_gene: -; CDR3nt: TGCGCCAGCAGCTGGACAGAGAGCTCCTACAATGAGCAGTTCTTC; CDR3aa: CASSWTESSYNEQFF
v_gene: TRBV10-3; j_gene: TRBJ2-3; abundance: -; d_gene: -; CDR3nt: TGTGCCATCATATCTAGGCTAGGCGATCCCAAAGATACGCAGTATTTT; CDR3aa: CAIISRLGDPKDTQYF
v_gene: TRBV6-5; j_gene: TRBJ1-3; abundance: -; d_gene: -; CDR3nt: TGTGCCAGCAGTTACGGGCAGGTTGAGAGCACCATATATTTT; CDR3aa: CASSYGQVESTIYF
v_gene: TRBV27; j_gene: TRBJ1-5; abundance: few; d_gene: -; CDR3nt: TGTGCCAGCAGTTTATCGGGGGGCTCCCAGCCCCAGCATTTT; CDR3aa: CASSLSGGSQPQHF
v_gene: TRBV28; j_gene: TRBJ2-5; abundance: -; d_gene: TRBD1; CDR3nt: TGTGCCAGCAGGGGACAGGGGTACGAAGAGACCCAGTACTTC; CDR3aa: CASRGQGYEETQYF
v_gene: TRBV6-5; j_gene: TRBJ1-1; abundance: -; d_gene: -; CDR3nt: TGTGCCAGCAGTTACAGGGTACGAAACACTGAAGCTTTCTTT; CDR3aa: CASSYRVRNTEAFF
v_gene: TRBV30; j_gene: TRBJ1-1; abundance: -; d_gene: -; CDR3nt: TGTGCCTGGACCCAGACCTCGCAGGGTGCTTTCTTT; CDR3aa: CAWTQTSQGAFF
v_gene: TRBV7-3; j_gene: TRBJ2-1; abundance: -; d_gene: TRBD1; CDR3nt: TGTGCCAGCAGCAAAGGACAGGGGGCCTACAATGAGCAGTTCTTC; CDR3aa: CASSKGQGAYNEQFF
v_gene: TRBV5-1; j_gene: TRBJ2-6; abundance: -; d_gene: -; CDR3nt: TGCGCCAGCGGACTCGCGACAGGAGCCTTGGGTTCTGGGGCCAACGTCCTGACTTTC; CDR3aa: CASGLATGALGSGANVLTF
v_gene: TRBV28; j_gene: TRBJ2-1; abundance: -; d_gene: -; CDR3nt: TGTGCCACATTTAATGGCGGGATCATCAGCTCCTACAATGAGCAGTTCTTC; CDR3aa: CATFNGGIISSYNEQFF
v_gene: TRBV10-3; j_gene: TRBJ2-3; abundance: -; d_gene: -; CDR3nt: TGTGCCATCAGTCACGGGCTACTTAGCACAGATACGCAGTATTTT; CDR3aa: CAISHGLLSTDTQYF
v_gene: TRBV2; j_gene: TRBJ2-3; abundance: -; d_gene: -; CDR3nt: TGTGCCAGCAGTAAAGGGGTAGCGGAATTCGATACGCAGTATTTT; CDR3aa: CASSKGVAEFDTQYF
v_gene: TRBV27; j_gene: TRBJ2-5; abundance: -; d_gene: TRBD2; CDR3nt: TGTGCCAGCAAGAGAAAGACTAGCGGGAGAGGGGAGACCCAGTACTTC; CDR3aa: CASKRKTSGRGETQYF
v_gene: TRBV2; j_gene: TRBJ2-7; abundance: -; d_gene: -; CDR3nt: TGTGCCAGCAGGTCGGAGGGACTGACCTACGAGCAGTACTTC; CDR3aa: CASRSEGLTYEQYF
v_gene: TRBV13; j_gene: TRBJ2-3; abundance: -; d_gene: -; CDR3nt: TGTGCCAGCAGCTCAACTAGCTCCACAGATACGCAGTATTTT; CDR3aa: CASSSTSSTDTQYF
v_gene: TRBV7-2; j_gene: TRBJ1-5; abundance: -; d_gene: -; CDR3nt: TGTGCCAGCAGCTTAGCGATAGGGGAAGGCAATCAGCCCCAGCATTTT; CDR3aa: CASSLAIGEGNQPQHF
v_gene: TRBV28; j_gene: TRBJ1-1; abundance: -; d_gene: TRBD1; CDR3nt: TGTGCCAGCAGGACCTACAGGGGGCTAAAGATCACTGAAGCTTTCTTT; CDR3aa: CASRTYRGLKITEAFF
v_gene: TRBV5-1; j_gene: TRBJ2-7; abundance: once; d_gene: TRBD2; CDR3nt: TGCGCCAGCAGCTTGGCATTACTAGCGGGAGGGCACGCCTACGAGCAGTACTTC; CDR3aa: CASSLALLAGGHAYEQYF
v_gene: TRBV21-1; j_gene: TRBJ2-1; abundance: -; d_gene: -; CDR3nt: TGTGCCAGCAGGACAGGGAATTTCGTCAATGAGCAGTTCTTC; CDR3aa: CASRTGNFVNEQFF
v_gene: TRBV7-3; j_gene: TRBJ2-1; abundance: -; d_gene: -; CDR3nt: TGTGCCAGCAGCAAGGCCGGGACCGTATACAATGAGCAGTTCTTC; CDR3aa: CASSKAGTVYNEQFF
v_gene: TRBV19; j_gene: TRBJ2-1; abundance: -; d_gene: TRBD2; CDR3nt: TGTGCCAGTAGTATCGGCTATCGAGCGGGAGTGTTCAATGAGCAGTTCTTC; CDR3aa: CASSIGYRAGVFNEQFF
v_gene: TRBV7-8; j_gene: TRBJ2-2; abundance: -; d_gene: -; CDR3nt: TGTGCCAGCAGCCCAACTGGGGTCTACACCGGGGAGCTGTTTTTT; CDR3aa: CASSPTGVYTGELFF
v_gene: TRBV9; j_gene: TRBJ2-7; abundance: -; d_gene: TRBD2; CDR3nt: TGTGCAGCCCATGGTGTAGCGGGAGTTCTCGAGCAGTACTTC; CDR3aa: CAAHGVAGVLEQYF
v_gene: TRBV7-9; j_gene: TRBJ1-2; abundance: -; d_gene: -; CDR3nt: TGTGCCAGCAGCTTAGAATCAGGACTCTATGGCTACACCTTC; CDR3aa: CASSLESGLYGYTF
v_gene: TRBV5-1; j_gene: TRBJ2-1; abundance: -; d_gene: TRBD1; CDR3nt: TGCGCCAGCAGCGGCACCGGGACAGAGGGGGCCTACAATGAGCAGTTCTTC; CDR3aa: CASSGTGTEGAYNEQFF
v_gene: TRBV29-1; j_gene: TRBJ2-6; abundance: once; d_gene: -; CDR3nt: TGCAGCGCTCTTTCACAGGGGGCCAACGTCCTGACTTTC; CDR3aa: CSALSQGANVLTF
v_gene: TRBV27; j_gene: TRBJ2-7; abundance: -; d_gene: -; CDR3nt: TGTGCCAGCAGTTGGCAGACGGTTGGCTACGAGCAGTACTTC; CDR3aa: CASSWQTVGYEQYF
v_gene: TRBV28; j_gene: TRBJ1-2; abundance: -; d_gene: -; CDR3nt: TGTGCCAGCAGTTTATTAGGGGGGCCTAACTATGGCTACACCTTC; CDR3aa: CASSLLGGPNYGYTF
v_gene: TRBV5-3; j_gene: TRBJ1-3; abundance: -; d_gene: TRBD1; CDR3nt: TGTGCCAGCAGCGTAGGGGGCTCAGACACCATATATTTT; CDR3aa: CASSVGGSDTIYF
v_gene: TRBV6-1; j_gene: TRBJ2-3; abundance: -; d_gene: TRBD2; CDR3nt: TGTGCCAGCAGTGGGAGACTAGCGGCAACAGATACGCAGTATTTT; CDR3aa: CASSGRLAATDTQYF
v_gene: TRBV9; j_gene: TRBJ2-5; abundance: -; d_gene: -; CDR3nt: TGTGCCAGCAGCGGGGGAGGTCTAGCAGGCGAGACCCAGTACTTC; CDR3aa: CASSGGGLAGETQYF
v_gene: TRBV20-1; j_gene: TRBJ1-6; abundance: -; d_gene: -; CDR3nt: TGCAGTGCTAGAGATACTGTGCTACTCCACTTT; CDR3aa: CSARDTVLLHF
v_gene: TRBV7-2; j_gene: TRBJ1-3; abundance: -; d_gene: -; CDR3nt: TGTGCCAGCAGCACAATGCCCTACCTCTCTGGAAACACCATATATTTT; CDR3aa: CASSTMPYLSGNTIYF